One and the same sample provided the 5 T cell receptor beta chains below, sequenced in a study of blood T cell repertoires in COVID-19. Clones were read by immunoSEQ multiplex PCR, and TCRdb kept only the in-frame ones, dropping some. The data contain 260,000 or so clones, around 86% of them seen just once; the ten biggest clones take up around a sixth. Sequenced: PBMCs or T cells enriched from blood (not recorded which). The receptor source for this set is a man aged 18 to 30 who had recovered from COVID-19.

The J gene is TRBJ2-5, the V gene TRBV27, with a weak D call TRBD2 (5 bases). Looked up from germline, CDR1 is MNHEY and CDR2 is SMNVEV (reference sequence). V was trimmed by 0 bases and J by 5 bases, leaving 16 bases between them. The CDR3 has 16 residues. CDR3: CASSLSPERVWETQYF. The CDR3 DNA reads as TGTGCCAGCAGTTTATCGCCCGAGAGGGTGTGGGAGACCCAGTACTTC.

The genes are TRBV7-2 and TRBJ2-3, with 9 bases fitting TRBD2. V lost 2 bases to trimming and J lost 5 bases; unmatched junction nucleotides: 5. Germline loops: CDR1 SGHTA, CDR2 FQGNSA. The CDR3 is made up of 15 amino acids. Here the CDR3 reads CASSLSGRTLDTQYF. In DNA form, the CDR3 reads TGTGCCAGCAGCTTAAGCGGGAGGACCTTAGATACGCAGTATTTT.

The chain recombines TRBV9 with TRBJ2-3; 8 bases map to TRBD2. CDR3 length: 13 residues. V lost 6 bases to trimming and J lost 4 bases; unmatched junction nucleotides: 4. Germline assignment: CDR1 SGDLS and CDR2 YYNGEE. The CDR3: CASTPGGADTQYF. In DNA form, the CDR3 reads TGTGCCAGCACCCCGGGAGGGGCAGATACGCAGTATTTT.

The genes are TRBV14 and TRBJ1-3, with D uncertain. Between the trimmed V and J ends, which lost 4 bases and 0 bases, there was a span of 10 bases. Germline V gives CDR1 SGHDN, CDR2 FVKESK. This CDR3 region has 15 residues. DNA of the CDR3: TGTGCCAGCAGCCTACGGAGTAGCTCTGGAAACACCATATATTTT. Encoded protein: CASSLRSSSGNTIYF.

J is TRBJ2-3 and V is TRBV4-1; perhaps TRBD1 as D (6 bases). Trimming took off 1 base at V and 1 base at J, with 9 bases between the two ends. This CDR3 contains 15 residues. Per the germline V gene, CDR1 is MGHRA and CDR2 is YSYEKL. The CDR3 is CASSQVRTGTDTQYF. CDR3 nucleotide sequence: TGCGCCAGCAGCCAAGTTCGGACAGGCACAGATACGCAGTATTTT.